These T cell receptor beta chains were read from a single sample in a study of identical twins. One entry per CDR3 protein, called by TCRdb with MiXCR from the 5' RACE reads. This sample carries 420,000 or so distinct CDR3 sequences, less than 20% of them seen once, and the ten largest clones take around 12%. Sequenced input: naive T cells sorted from blood. The receptors derive from a man in his fifties or sixties in good health. CDR3s include the opening cysteine and the closing phenylalanine or tryptophan. A D gene is named only where the DNA matches it firmly. Rows give clone size only sometimes, using once, few, many, or a class for an expanded clone.

>TRBV25-1|TRBJ2-1|once|TRBD2
TGTGCCAGCGGGGGACTAGCGGGCAGCTCCTACAATGAGCAGTTCTTC
CASGGLAGSSYNEQFF
>TRBV7-8|TRBJ2-3|few|NA
TGTGCCAGCAGCCTGCGGTTAGCCGCCGTGGATACGCAGTATTTT
CASSLRLAAVDTQYF
>TRBV2|TRBJ2-3|NA|NA
TGTGCCAGCAGTGCCGGAGGAGATACGCAGTATTTT
CASSAGGDTQYF
>TRBV20-1|TRBJ1-2|few|NA
TGCAGTGCTAGGGACACCACTAACTATGGCTACACCTTC
CSARDTTNYGYTF
>TRBV12-3/TRBV12-4|TRBJ1-3|many|NA
TGTGCCAGCAGGAGGGTACCCGGGGACACCATATATTTT
CASRRVPGDTIYF
>TRBV12-3/TRBV12-4|TRBJ2-7|few|TRBD1
TGTGCCAGCAGTTCTTCTCCGGGACAGGCTCCGCGCGAGCAGTACTTC
CASSSSPGQAPREQYF
>TRBV24-1|TRBJ2-5|NA|NA
TGTGCCACCAGTGATTTAGGCGGGGAGGCCCAGTACTTC
CATSDLGGEAQYF
>TRBV9|TRBJ2-7|NA|TRBD2
TGTGCCAGCAGCGAGTGGACTAGCGGATTCGAGCAGTACTTC
CASSEWTSGFEQYF
>TRBV20-1|TRBJ2-4|once|TRBD2
TGCAGTGCTAGTGTAGCGGGAGAAAACATTCAGTACTTC
CSASVAGENIQYF
>TRBV20-1|TRBJ2-3|NA|TRBD2
TGCAGTGCTGCCAGACTAGCGGGGGCTTATACGCAGTATTTT
CSAARLAGAYTQYF
>TRBV6-1|TRBJ1-2|few|NA
TGTGCCAGCAGCCGCTACAGCTCTAACTATGGCTACACCTTC
CASSRYSSNYGYTF
>TRBV5-1|TRBJ1-1|NA|NA
TGCGCCAGCAGCTTACGTTTGGGCAAGAACACTGAAGCTTTCTTT
CASSLRLGKNTEAFF
>TRBV25-1|TRBJ2-7|many|NA
TGTGCCAGCAGTGTTCTATACGAGCAGTACTTC
CASSVLYEQYF
>TRBV28|TRBJ2-7|NA|TRBD1
TGTGCCAGCAGTTTAGGGACAGGGAGGAACGAGCAGTACTTC
CASSLGTGRNEQYF
>TRBV20-1|TRBJ2-7|many|TRBD1
TGCAGTGCTAGTTGGGACAGGGAGTACGAGCAGTACTTC
CSASWDREYEQYF
>TRBV20-1|TRBJ2-2|NA|TRBD1
TGCAGTGCTAGAGATCGGGGCAGGGGGACCGGGGAGCTGTTTTTT
CSARDRGRGTGELFF
>TRBV6-2/TRBV6-3|TRBJ2-3|few|NA
TGTGCCAGCAGTTCGACCGGGACTTTCATGAGCCTGGATACGCAGTATTTT
CASSSTGTFMSLDTQYF
>TRBV4-2|TRBJ2-5|few|NA
TGTGCCAGCAGCCAAGTTTGGGCCAGGGCCCAAGAGACCCAGTACTTC
CASSQVWARAQETQYF
>TRBV6-2/TRBV6-3|TRBJ2-1|many|NA
TGTGCCAGCAGTTCCTATCGGGGGCGGGGGCGATATCTCACCTACAATGAGCAGTTCTTC
CASSSYRGRGRYLTYNEQFF
>TRBV20-1|TRBJ2-5|few|NA
TGCAGTGCTCCCGGTGGTGGGACCCAGTACTTC
CSAPGGGTQYF
>TRBV20-1|TRBJ1-5|many|TRBD1
TGCAGTGCAAATAGACAGGGGAATAGCAATCAGCCCCAGCATTTT
CSANRQGNSNQPQHF
>TRBV6-2/TRBV6-3|TRBJ2-1|NA|TRBD2
TGTGCCAGCAGTTACGCGGGACTAGCGGGGGGGAGCTCCTACAATGAGCAGTTCTTC
CASSYAGLAGGSSYNEQFF
>TRBV11-1|TRBJ2-5|many|TRBD2
TGTGCCAGCAGCTTCGGGCTAGCGGGGGCCCGGTACCAAGAGACCCAGTACTTC
CASSFGLAGARYQETQYF
>TRBV12-3/TRBV12-4|TRBJ2-3|NA|TRBD2
TGTGCCAGCAGTTTCGAAGCGGGAGTGACAGATACGCAGTATTTT
CASSFEAGVTDTQYF
>TRBV20-1|TRBJ2-7|NA|NA
TGCAGTGCTGTACCGACCGTCTCCTACGAGCAGTACTTC
CSAVPTVSYEQYF
>TRBV5-1|TRBJ2-3|many|NA
TGCGCCAGCAGAGAGACTACCTCAGATACGCAGTATTTT
CASRETTSDTQYF
>TRBV5-1|TRBJ2-1|few|TRBD2
TGCGCCAGCAGCATTACTAGCGGGAGGGCCAATGAGCAGTTCTTC
CASSITSGRANEQFF
>TRBV7-9|TRBJ1-2|NA|NA
TGTGCCAGCAGCTTAGTCCACGTCTCTAACTATGGCTACACCTTC
CASSLVHVSNYGYTF
>TRBV7-9|TRBJ1-2|few|TRBD1
TGTGCCAGCAGCTCCCAGGGGGGGACTGGAAATGGCTACACCTTC
CASSSQGGTGNGYTF
>TRBV7-9|TRBJ2-5|few|TRBD2
TGTGCCACGGGGACTACTCAAGAGACCCAGTACTTC
CATGTTQETQYF
>TRBV20-1|TRBJ2-4|few|NA
TGCAGTGCTAATCGACAGTTAGCCAAAAACATTCAGTACTTC
CSANRQLAKNIQYF
>TRBV4-2|TRBJ2-7|few|TRBD2
TGTGCCAGCAGCCAAGAGGCCTCGGGGGGTCACGAGCAGTACTTC
CASSQEASGGHEQYF
>TRBV5-1|TRBJ2-5|few|TRBD1
TGCGCCAGCAGCTTGGCCCGGACAGGGGCAGAGACCCAGTACTTC
CASSLARTGAETQYF
>TRBV20-1|TRBJ2-5|few|NA
TGCAGTGCCGGTAAAGGGGGGAGTCGGATTCAGACCCAGTACTTC
CSAGKGGSRIQTQYF
>TRBV5-5|TRBJ2-2|NA|NA
TGTGCCAGCAGCTTGGGACCGACCACGGCTGGGGAGCTGTTTTTT
CASSLGPTTAGELFF
>TRBV29-1|TRBJ2-1|few|TRBD2
TGCAGCGTTGCTGGGCGGGGGGGCCGCGAGCAGTTCTTC
CSVAGRGGREQFF
>TRBV10-3|TRBJ2-1|NA|NA
TGTGCCATCAACACCGGGCTAGGGCAGTTCTTC
CAINTGLGQFF
>TRBV10-3|TRBJ2-1|NA|TRBD2
TGTGCCATCAGCCCGGGACTAGCGGGAGGGCCGGGTGAGCAGTTCTTC
CAISPGLAGGPGEQFF
>TRBV29-1|TRBJ2-3|NA|NA
TGCAGCGTTGATGAGGGGTGGGACACAGATACGCAGTATTTT
CSVDEGWDTDTQYF
>TRBV7-9|TRBJ1-2|once|NA
TGTGCCAGCAGCTTACTCTTGGAAAGTGGCTACACCTTC
CASSLLLESGYTF
>TRBV14|TRBJ1-5|many|NA
TGTGCCAGCAGCCAAGACGGTCTCGCCCAGCATTTT
CASSQDGLAQHF
>TRBV5-1|TRBJ1-2|few|TRBD1
TGCGCCAGCAGCTTGAGCTTAGGCCAGGGGGCCCGAAAGGAAAACTATGGCTACACCTTC
CASSLSLGQGARKENYGYTF
>TRBV29-1|TRBJ1-1|many|NA
TGCAGCGTTGACGGTGGAGAGGGTAAGGGGGCTGAAGCTTTCTTT
CSVDGGEGKGAEAFF
>TRBV10-2|TRBJ2-5|NA|TRBD2
TGCGCCAGCAGTGAGCCGACCCGGCGGGGGGAGGGAGAGACCCAGTACTTC
CASSEPTRRGEGETQYF
>TRBV20-1|TRBJ2-2|few|NA
TGCAGTGCTTCTACCGGTAGTAACACCGGGGAGCTGTTTTTT
CSASTGSNTGELFF
>TRBV6-6|TRBJ1-1|NA|NA
TGTGCCAGCAGTTACTCCCCCACTGAAGCTTTCTTT
CASSYSPTEAFF
>TRBV5-1|TRBJ2-3|NA|TRBD2
TGCGCCAGCACCGGTGGTAGCGGGGCCCTCTGGGCCACAGATACGCAGTATTTT
CASTGGSGALWATDTQYF
>TRBV11-2|TRBJ2-5|many|TRBD1
TGTGCCAGCAGCTTACTTACAGGGGGCCCAGAGACCCAGTACTTC
CASSLLTGGPETQYF
>TRBV4-2|TRBJ2-1|NA|TRBD2
TGTGCCAGCAGCCAAGAGTTAGCGGGAGGGCAAGGCAATGAGCAGCTCTTC
CASSQELAGGQGNEQLF
>TRBV7-6|TRBJ2-1|NA|TRBD2
TGTGCCAGCAGCCCCATCTACCCCGATAGCGGGAGTACGTACAATGAGCAGTTCTTC
CASSPIYPDSGSTYNEQFF
>TRBV7-2|TRBJ2-5|many|TRBD2
TGTGCCAGCAGCTTGGGACTAGCGTTTCAAGAGACCCAGTACTTC
CASSLGLAFQETQYF
>TRBV12-3/TRBV12-4|TRBJ2-7|few|TRBD2
TGTGCCAGCAGTTTGGGGGGGTCCTTCTACGAGCAGTACTTC
CASSLGGSFYEQYF